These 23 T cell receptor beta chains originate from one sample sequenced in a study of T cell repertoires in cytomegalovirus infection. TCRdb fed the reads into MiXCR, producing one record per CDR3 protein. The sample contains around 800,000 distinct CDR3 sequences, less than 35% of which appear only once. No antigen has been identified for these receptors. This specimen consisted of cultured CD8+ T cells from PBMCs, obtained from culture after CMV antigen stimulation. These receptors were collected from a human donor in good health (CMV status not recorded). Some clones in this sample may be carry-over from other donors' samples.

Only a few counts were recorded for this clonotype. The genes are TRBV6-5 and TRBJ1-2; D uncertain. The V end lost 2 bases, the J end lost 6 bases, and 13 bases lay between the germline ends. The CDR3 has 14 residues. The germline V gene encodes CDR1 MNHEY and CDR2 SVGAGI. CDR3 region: CASSYLNPFDGYTF. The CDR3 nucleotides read TGTGCCAGCAGTTACCTGAACCCCTTTGATGGCTACACCTTC.

The CDR3 bases are TGTGCCAGTAGTATAACCGGTGAGCAGTTCTTC. This translates into CASSITGEQFF. V and J are TRBV19 and TRBJ2-1; no firm D call. The V end was cut by 2 bases, the J end by 9 bases, with 5 bases between. CDR1 and CDR2 from the germline V gene are LNHDA and SQIVND (reference sequence). This CDR3 region has 11 residues.

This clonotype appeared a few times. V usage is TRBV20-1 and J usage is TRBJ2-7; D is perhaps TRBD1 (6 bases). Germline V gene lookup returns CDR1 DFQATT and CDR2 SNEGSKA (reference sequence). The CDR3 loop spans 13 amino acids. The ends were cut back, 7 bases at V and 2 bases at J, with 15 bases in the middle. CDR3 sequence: CSVSVRTAYEQYF. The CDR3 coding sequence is TGCAGTGTTTCCGTCCGGACAGCCTACGAGCAGTACTTC.

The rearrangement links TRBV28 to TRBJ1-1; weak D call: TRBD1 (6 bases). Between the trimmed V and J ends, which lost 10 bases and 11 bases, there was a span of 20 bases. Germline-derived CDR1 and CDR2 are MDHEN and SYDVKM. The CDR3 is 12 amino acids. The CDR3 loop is CATLRGRVGAFF. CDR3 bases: TGTGCCACCCTCAGGGGCAGGGTTGGGGCTTTCTTT.

CDR3 DNA sequence: TGTGCCAGTAGTAGACTTCCGGCAGGGTCCTATAATTCACCCCTCCACTTT. Translating it yields CASSRLPAGSYNSPLHF. The V and J genes are TRBV19 and TRBJ1-6; weak D call: TRBD1 (5 bases). CDR3 size: 17 residues. Germline V gene sequence: CDR1 LNHDA, CDR2 SQIVND (reference sequence). The V end was cut by 4 bases, the J end by 1 base, with 14 bases between.

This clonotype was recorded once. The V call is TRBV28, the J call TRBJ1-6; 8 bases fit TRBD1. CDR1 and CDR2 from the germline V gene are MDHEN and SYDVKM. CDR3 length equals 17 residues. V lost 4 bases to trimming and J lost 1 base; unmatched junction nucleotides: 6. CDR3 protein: CASSYPDRDSYNSPLHF. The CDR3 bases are TGTGCCAGCAGTTACCCGGACAGGGATTCCTATAATTCACCCCTCCACTTT.

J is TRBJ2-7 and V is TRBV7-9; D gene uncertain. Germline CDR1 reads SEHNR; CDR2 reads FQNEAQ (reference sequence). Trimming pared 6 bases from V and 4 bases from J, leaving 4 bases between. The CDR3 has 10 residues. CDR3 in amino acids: CASRTYEQYF. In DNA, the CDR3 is TGTGCCAGCAGGACTTACGAGCAGTACTTC.

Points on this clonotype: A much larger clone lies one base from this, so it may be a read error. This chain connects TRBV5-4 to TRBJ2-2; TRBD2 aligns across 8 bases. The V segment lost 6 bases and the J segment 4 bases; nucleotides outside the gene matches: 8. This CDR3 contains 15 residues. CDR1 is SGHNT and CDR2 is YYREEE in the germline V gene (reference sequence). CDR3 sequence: CASNWSGGFTGELFF. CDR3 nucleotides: TGTGCCAGCAACTGGAGCGGGGGCTTCACCGGGGAGCTGTTTTTT. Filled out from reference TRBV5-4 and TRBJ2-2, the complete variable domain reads ETGVTQSPTHLIKTRGQQVTLRCSSQSGHNTVSWYQQALGQGPQFIFQYYREEENGRGNFPPRFSGLQFPNYSSELNVNALELDDSALYLCASNWSGGFTGELFFGEGSRLTVL.

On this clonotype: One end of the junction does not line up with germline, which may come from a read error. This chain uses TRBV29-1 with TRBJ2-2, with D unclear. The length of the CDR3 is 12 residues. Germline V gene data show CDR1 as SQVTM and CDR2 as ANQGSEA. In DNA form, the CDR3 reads TGCAGCGTTCTTTCATACACCAGGGAGCTGTTTTTT. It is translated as CSVLSYTRELFF.

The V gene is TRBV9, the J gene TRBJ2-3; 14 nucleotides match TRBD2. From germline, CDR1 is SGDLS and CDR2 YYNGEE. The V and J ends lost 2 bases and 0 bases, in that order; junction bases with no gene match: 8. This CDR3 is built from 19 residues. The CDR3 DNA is TGTGCCAGCAGCGTCACAGGACTAGCGGGGGGCCCCAGCACAGATACGCAGTATTTT. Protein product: CASSVTGLAGGPSTDTQYF. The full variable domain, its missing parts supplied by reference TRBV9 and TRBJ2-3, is DSGVTQTPKHLITATGQRVTLRCSPRSGDLSVYWYQQSLDQGLQFLIQYYNGEERAKGNILERFSAQQFPDLHSELNLSSLELGDSALYFCASSVTGLAGGPSTDTQYFGPGTRLTVL.

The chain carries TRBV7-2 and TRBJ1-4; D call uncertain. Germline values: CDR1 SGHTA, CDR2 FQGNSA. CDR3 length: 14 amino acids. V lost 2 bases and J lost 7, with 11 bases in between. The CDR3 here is CASSLNGRLEKLFF. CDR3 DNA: TGTGCCAGCAGCTTAAATGGGCGACTTGAAAAACTGTTTTTT.

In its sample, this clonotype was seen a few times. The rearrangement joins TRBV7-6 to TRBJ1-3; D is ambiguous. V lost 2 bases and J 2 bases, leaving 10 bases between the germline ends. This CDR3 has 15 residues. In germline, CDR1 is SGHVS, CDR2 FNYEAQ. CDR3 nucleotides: TGTGCCAGCAGCTTATTCATCGGGCCTGGAAACACCATATATTTT. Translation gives CASSLFIGPGNTIYF.

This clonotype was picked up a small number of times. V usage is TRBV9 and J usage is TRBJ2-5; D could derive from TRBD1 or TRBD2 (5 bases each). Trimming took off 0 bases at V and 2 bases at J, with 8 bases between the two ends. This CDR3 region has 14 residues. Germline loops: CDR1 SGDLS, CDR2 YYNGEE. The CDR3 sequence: CASSVGGEQETQYF. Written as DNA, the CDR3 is TGTGCCAGCAGCGTAGGAGGGGAGCAAGAGACCCAGTACTTC.

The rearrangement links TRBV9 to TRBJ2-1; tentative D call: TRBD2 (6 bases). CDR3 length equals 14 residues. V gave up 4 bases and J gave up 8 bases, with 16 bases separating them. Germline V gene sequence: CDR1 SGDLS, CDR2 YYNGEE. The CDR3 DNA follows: TGTGCCAGCAGCTCCGGGACTTACTGGGATGAGCAGTTCTTC. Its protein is CASSSGTYWDEQFF.

As DNA, the CDR3 is TGTGCCAGCAGCCTTTCTGGAGTAGCGGCAACCTACGAGCAGTACTTC. Encoded protein: CASSLSGVAATYEQYF. The chain joins TRBV6-2 or TRBV6-3 to TRBJ2-7; D perhaps matches TRBD2 (6 bases). The CDR3 sequence is 16 residues long. Per the germline V gene, CDR1 is MNHEY and CDR2 is SVGEGT. V lost 6 bases, J lost 2 bases, and 20 bases lay in between.

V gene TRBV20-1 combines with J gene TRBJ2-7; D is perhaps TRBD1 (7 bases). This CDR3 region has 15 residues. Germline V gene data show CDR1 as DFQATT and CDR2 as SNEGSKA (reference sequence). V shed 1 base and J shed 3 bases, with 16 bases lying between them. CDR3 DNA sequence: TGCAGTGCTAGAGCCGCGGGACAGCCCGACTACGAGCAGTACTTC. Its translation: CSARAAGQPDYEQYF.

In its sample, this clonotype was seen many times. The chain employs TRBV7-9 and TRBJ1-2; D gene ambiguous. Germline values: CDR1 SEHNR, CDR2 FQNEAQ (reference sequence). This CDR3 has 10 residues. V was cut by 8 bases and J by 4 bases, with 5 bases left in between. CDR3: CASEGYGYTF. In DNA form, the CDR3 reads TGTGCCAGCGAGGGCTATGGCTACACCTTC.

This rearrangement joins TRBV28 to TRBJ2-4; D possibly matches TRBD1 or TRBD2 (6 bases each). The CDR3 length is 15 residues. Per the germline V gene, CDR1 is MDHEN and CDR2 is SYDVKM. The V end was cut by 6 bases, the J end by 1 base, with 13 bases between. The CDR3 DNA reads TGTGCCAGCAGCAATGGGGGGCCGGCCAAAAACATTCAGTACTTC. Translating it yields CASSNGGPAKNIQYF.

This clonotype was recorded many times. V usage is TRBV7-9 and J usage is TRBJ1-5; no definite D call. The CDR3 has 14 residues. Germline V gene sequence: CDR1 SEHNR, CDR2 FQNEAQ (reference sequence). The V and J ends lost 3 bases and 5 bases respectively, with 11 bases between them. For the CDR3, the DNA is TGTGCCAGCAGCTTGGACGGAGTATATCAGCCCCAGCATTTT. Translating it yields CASSLDGVYQPQHF.

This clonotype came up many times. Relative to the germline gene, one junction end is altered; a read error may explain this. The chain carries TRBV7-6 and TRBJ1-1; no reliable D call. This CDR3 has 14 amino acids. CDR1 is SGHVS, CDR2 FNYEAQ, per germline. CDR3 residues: CASSPSAGDTEAFF. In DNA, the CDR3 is TGTGCTAGCAGCCCGTCTGCAGGAGACACTGAAGCTTTCTTT.

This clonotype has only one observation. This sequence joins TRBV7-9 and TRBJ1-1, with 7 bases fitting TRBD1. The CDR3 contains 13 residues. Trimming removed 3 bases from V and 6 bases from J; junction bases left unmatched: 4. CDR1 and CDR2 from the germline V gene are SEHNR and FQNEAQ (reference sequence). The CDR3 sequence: CASSFSDRPEAFF. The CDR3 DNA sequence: TGTGCCAGCAGCTTTTCGGACAGGCCTGAAGCTTTCTTT.

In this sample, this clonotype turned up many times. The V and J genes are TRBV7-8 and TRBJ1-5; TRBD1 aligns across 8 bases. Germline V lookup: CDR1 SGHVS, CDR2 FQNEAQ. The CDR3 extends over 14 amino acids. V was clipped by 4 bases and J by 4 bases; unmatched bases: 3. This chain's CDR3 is CASSSRTGNQPQHF. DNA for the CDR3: TGTGCCAGCAGCTCCCGGACAGGGAATCAGCCCCAGCATTTT.

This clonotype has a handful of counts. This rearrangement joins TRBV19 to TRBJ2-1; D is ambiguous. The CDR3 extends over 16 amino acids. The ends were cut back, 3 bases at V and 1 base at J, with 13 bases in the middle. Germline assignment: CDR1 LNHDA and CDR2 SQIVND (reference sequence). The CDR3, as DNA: TGTGCCAGTAGTATCATGGCGTACCAATCCTACAATGAGCAGTTCTTC. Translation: CASSIMAYQSYNEQFF.